Shown below are 8 T cell receptor beta chains from a single sample sequenced in a study of identical twins. One entry per CDR3 protein results from TCRdb running MiXCR on the 5' RACE reads. There are about 340,000 distinct CDR3 sequences in the sample; roughly 9% occur only once, and 7.5% to 9.5% lies in the top ten. Sequenced input: naive T cells sorted from blood. The receptors come from a woman aged 45-65 years in good health.

The chain combines TRBV11-3 with TRBJ2-1; no definite D call. Germline V lookup: CDR1 SGHNT, CDR2 YENEEA. This CDR3 contains 15 residues. Trimming removed 5 bases from V and 0 bases from J, with 11 bases in between. CDR3: CASSPYQSSYNEQFF. CDR3 in DNA: TGTGCCAGCAGCCCTTACCAGAGCTCCTACAATGAGCAGTTCTTC.

This clonotype was seen a handful of times. J is TRBJ2-3 and V is TRBV27, with 8 bases that match TRBD2. CDR3 length: 18 residues. Germline values: CDR1 MNHEY, CDR2 SMNVEV (reference sequence). The V and J ends lost 10 bases and 1 base, in that order; junction bases with no gene match: 19. The chain's CDR3 is CAITKIGLAILGTDTQYF. The CDR3 nucleotides are TGTGCCATCACAAAGATTGGACTAGCAATATTAGGCACAGATACGCAGTATTTT.

This clonotype was detected only a few times. The rearrangement joins TRBV3-1 to TRBJ2-3, with TRBD1 as a possible D gene (6 bases). The germline gives CDR1 LGHDT, CDR2 YNNKEL (reference sequence). There are 16 residues in the CDR3. V was pared by 0 bases and J by 3 bases, with 13 bases between. The CDR3 DNA is TGTGCCAGCAGCCAAGATCCGGCAGGGGCAACAGATACGCAGTATTTT. Encoded protein: CASSQDPAGATDTQYF.

This clonotype was observed a few times. The rearrangement links TRBV7-9 to TRBJ1-1; 9 bases match TRBD1. This CDR3 contains 18 residues. The trim removed 4 bases at V and 4 bases at J, leaving 16 bases unmatched. Germline V CDR1 and CDR2: SEHNR, FQNEAQ (reference sequence). CDR3 sequence (DNA): TGTGCCAGCAGCTCAATTACGAGACAGGGGGGGCTTTTCACTGAAGCTTTCTTT. Protein: CASSSITRQGGLFTEAFF.

Ten or more counts support this clonotype. This sequence joins TRBV7-2 and TRBJ2-7; possible D gene TRBD2, 6 bases. The CDR3 has 19 amino acids. V was pared by 1 base and J by 2 bases, with 24 bases between. Per the germline V gene, CDR1 is SGHTA and CDR2 is FQGNSA. The CDR3 here is CASSLEIPRGTGDPYEQYV. The CDR3 nucleotides read TGTGCCAGCAGCTTAGAGATTCCGAGAGGGACGGGAGACCCCTACGAGCAGTACGTC.

This clonotype was detected many times. The chain employs TRBV20-1 and TRBJ2-3; TRBD1 aligns across 10 bases. Germline V lookup: CDR1 DFQATT, CDR2 SNEGSKA (reference sequence). The V segment lost 2 bases and the J segment 3 bases; nucleotides outside the gene matches: 8. The CDR3 contains 16 residues. The CDR3 loop reads CSARPDRGLGTDTQYF. DNA of the CDR3: TGCAGTGCTAGACCCGACAGGGGGCTTGGGACAGATACGCAGTATTTT.

CDR3 amino acids: CAISESTRGLISEQYF. The DNA of the CDR3 is TGTGCCATCAGTGAGTCGACGAGGGGACTTATCTCCGAGCAGTACTTC. The chain couples TRBV10-3 to TRBJ2-7; possibly TRBD2 for D (6 bases). CDR3 length equals 16 residues. V shed 0 bases and J shed 6 bases, with 18 bases lying between them. The V gene's germline CDR1 is ENHRY and CDR2 SYGVKD.

This clonotype was seen a handful of times. This chain links TRBV12-3 or TRBV12-4 with TRBJ1-6; maybe TRBD1 (5 bases). This CDR3 has 16 residues. V was pared by 5 bases and J by 9 bases, with 20 bases between. CDR3 sequence (DNA): TGTGCCAGCAGTCCGGGGGACCTTAGGAGGGGTTCACCCCTCCACTTT. It encodes CASSPGDLRRGSPLHF.